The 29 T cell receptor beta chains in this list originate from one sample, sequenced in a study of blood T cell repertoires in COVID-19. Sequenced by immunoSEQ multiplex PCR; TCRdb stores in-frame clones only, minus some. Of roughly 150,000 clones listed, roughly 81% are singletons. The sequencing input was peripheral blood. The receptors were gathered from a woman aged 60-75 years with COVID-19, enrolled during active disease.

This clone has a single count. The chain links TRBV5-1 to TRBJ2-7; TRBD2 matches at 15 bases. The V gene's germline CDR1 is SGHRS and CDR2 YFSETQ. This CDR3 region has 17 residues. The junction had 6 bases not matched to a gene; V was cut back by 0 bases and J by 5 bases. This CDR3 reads CASSLDGTSGRFNEQYF. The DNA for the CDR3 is TGCGCCAGCAGCTTGGACGGGACTAGCGGGAGGTTCAACGAGCAGTACTTC.

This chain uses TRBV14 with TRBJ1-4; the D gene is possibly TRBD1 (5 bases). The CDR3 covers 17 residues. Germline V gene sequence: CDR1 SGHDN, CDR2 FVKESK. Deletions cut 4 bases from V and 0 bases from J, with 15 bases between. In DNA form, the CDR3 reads TGTGCCAGCAGCCCAATAACGGGGGATGCAACTAATGAAAAACTGTTTTTT. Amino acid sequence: CASSPITGDATNEKLFF.

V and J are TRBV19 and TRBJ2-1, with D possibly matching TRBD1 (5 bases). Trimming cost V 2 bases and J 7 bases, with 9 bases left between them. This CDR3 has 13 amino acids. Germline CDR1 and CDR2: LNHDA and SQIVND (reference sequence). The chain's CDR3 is CASSIRRANEQFF. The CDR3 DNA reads TGTGCCAGTAGTATACGCAGGGCGAATGAGCAGTTCTTC. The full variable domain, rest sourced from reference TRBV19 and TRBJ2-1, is DGGITQSPKYLFRKEGQNVTLSCEQNLNHDAMYWYRQDPGQGLRLIYYSQIVNDFQKGDIAEGYSVSREKKESFPLTVTSAQKNPTAFYLCASSIRRANEQFFGPGTRLTVL.

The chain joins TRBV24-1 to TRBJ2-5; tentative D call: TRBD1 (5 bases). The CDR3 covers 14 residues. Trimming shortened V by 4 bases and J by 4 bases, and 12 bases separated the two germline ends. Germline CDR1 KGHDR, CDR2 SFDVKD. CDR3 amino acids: CATSDPGTGETQYF. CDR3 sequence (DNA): TGTGCCACCAGTGACCCCGGAACAGGAGAGACCCAGTACTTC.

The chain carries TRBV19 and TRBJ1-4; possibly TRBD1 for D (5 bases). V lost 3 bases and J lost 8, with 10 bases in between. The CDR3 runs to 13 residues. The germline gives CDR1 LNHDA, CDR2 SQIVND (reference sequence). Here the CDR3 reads CASSIRSGEKLFF. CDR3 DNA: TGTGCCAGTAGTATCCGGTCAGGGGAAAAACTGTTTTTT.

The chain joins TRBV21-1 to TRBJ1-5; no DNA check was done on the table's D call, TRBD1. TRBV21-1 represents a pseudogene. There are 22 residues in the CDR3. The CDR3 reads CASSKETKNGTGDFKSNQPQHF. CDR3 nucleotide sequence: TGTGCCAGCAGCAAAGAAACGAAGAACGGGACAGGGGATTTCAAAAGCAATCAGCCCCAGCATTTT.

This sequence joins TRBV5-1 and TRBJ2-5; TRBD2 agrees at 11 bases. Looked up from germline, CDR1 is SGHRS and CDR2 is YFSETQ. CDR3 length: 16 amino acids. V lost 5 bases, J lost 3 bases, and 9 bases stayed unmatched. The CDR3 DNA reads TGCGCCAGCAGTCCGCGTAGCGGGAGGGGAGAAGAGACCCAGTACTTC. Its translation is CASSPRSGRGEETQYF.

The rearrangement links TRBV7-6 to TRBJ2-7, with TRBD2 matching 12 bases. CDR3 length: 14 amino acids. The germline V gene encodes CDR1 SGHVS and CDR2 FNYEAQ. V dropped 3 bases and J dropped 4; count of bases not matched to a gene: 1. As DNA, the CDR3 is TGTGCCAGCAGCTTCGGACTAGCGGGGTACGAGCAGTACTTC. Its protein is CASSFGLAGYEQYF. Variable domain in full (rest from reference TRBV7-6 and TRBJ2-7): GAGVSQSPRYKVTKRGQDVALRCDPISGHVSLYWYRQALGQGPEFLTYFNYEAQQDKSGLPNDRFSAERPEGSISTLTIQRTEQRDSAMYRCASSFGLAGYEQYFGPGTRLTVT.

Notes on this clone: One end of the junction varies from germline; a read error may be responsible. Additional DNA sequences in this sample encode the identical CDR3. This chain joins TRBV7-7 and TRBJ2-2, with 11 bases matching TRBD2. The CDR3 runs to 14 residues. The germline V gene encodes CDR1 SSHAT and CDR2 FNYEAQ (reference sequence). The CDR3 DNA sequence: TGTGCTAGCAGTCTAGCGGGAGGTGACGGGGAGCTGTTTTTT. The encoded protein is CASSLAGGDGELFF. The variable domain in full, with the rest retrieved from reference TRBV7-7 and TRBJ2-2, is GAGVSQSPRYKVTKRGQDVTLRCDPISSHATLYWYQQALGQGPEFLTYFNYEAQPDKSGLPSDRFSAERPEGSISTLTIQRTEQRDSAMYRCASSLAGGDGELFFGEGSRLTVL.

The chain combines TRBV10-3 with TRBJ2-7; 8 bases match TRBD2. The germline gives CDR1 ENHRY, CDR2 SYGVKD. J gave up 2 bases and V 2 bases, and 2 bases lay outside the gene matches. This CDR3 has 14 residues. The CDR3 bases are TGTGCCATCAGTGAGAGCGGGAGTCCCTACGAGCAGTACTTC. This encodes CAISESGSPYEQYF.

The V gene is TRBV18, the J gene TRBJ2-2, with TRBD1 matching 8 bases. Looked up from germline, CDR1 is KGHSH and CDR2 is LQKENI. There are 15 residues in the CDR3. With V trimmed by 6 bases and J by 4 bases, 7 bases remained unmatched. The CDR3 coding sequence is TGTGCCAGCTCGCTTGGACAGGGAGCCACCGGGGAGCTGTTTTTT. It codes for CASSLGQGATGELFF.

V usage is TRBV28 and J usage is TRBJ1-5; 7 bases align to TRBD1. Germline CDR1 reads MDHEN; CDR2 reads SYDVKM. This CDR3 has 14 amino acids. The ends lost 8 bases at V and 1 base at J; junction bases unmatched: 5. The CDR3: CASWDSGSNQPQHF. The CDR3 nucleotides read TGTGCCAGCTGGGACAGTGGGAGCAATCAGCCCCAGCATTTT. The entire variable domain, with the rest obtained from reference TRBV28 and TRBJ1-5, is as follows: DVKVTQSSRYLVKRTGEKVFLECVQDMDHENMFWYRQDPGLGLRLIYFSYDVKMKEKGDIPEGYSVSREKKERFSLILESASTNQTSMYLCASWDSGSNQPQHFGDGTRLSIL.

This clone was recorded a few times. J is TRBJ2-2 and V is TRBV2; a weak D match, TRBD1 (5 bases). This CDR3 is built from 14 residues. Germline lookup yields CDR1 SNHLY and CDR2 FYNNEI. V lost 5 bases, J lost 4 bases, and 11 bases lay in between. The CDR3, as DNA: TGTGCCAGCAGTCTTGACAGCACCACCGGGGAGCTGTTTTTT. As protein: CASSLDSTTGELFF. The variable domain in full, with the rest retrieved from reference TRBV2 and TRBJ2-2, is EPEVTQTPSHQVTQMGQEVILRCVPISNHLYFYWYRQILGQKVEFLVSFYNNEISEKSEIFDDQFSVERPDGSNFTLKIRSTKLEDSAMYFCASSLDSTTGELFFGEGSRLTVL.

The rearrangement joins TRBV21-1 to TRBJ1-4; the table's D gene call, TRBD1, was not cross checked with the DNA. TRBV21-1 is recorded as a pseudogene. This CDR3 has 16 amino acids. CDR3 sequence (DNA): TGTGCCAGCAGCAAAACAGACGGGACAGGGGATGAAAAACTGTTTTTT. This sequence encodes CASSKTDGTGDEKLFF.

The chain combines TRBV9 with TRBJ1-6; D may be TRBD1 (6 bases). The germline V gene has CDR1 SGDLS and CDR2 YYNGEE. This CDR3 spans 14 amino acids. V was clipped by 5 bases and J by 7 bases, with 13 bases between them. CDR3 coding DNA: TGTGCCAGCAGAACAGGGTTAAGAAATTCACCCCTCCACTTT. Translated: CASRTGLRNSPLHF.

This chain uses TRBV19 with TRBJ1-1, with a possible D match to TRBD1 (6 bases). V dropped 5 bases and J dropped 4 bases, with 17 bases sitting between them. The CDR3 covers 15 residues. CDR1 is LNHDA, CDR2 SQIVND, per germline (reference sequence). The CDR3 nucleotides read TGTGCCAGTAGTGGATCCAGGGGAAAGGGCACTGAAGCTTTCTTT. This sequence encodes CASSGSRGKGTEAFF.

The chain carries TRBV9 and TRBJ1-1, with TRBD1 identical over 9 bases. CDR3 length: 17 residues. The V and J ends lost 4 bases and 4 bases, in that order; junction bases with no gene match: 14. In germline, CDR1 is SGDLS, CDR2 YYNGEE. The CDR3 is CASSYISPGTGSTEAFF. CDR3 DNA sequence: TGTGCCAGCAGCTATATTTCCCCCGGGACAGGGAGCACTGAAGCTTTCTTT.

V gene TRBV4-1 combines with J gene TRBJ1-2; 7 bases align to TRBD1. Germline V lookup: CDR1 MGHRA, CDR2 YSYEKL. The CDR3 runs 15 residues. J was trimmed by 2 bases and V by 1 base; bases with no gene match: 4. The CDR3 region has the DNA TGCGCCAGCAGCCAAGGGCCACAGGGGAACTATGGCTACACCTTC. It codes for CASSQGPQGNYGYTF.

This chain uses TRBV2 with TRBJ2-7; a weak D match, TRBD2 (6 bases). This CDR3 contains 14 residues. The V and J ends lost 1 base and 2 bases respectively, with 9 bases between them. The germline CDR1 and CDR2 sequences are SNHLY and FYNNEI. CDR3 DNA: TGTGCCAGCAGTGAAGGTAGCGGCCCCTACGAGCAGTACGTC. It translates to CASSEGSGPYEQYV.

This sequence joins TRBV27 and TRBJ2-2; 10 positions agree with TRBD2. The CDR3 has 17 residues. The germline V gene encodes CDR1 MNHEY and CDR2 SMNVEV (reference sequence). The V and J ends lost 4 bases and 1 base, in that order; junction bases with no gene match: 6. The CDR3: CASSSPLAGGNTGELFF. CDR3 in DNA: TGTGCCAGCAGTTCCCCATTAGCGGGAGGGAACACCGGGGAGCTGTTTTTT.

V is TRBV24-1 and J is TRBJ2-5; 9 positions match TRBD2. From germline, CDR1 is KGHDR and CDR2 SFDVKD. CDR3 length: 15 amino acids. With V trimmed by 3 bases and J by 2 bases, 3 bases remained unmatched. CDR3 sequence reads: CATSDSGRPQETQYF. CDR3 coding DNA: TGTGCCACCAGTGATAGCGGGAGGCCGCAAGAGACCCAGTACTTC.

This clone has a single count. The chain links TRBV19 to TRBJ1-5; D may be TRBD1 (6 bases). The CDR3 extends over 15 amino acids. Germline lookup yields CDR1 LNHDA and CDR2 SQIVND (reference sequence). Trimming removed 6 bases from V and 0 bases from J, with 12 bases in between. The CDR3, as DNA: TGTGCCAGTAGGACCGGGACAATTAGCAATCAGCCCCAGCATTTT. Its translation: CASRTGTISNQPQHF.

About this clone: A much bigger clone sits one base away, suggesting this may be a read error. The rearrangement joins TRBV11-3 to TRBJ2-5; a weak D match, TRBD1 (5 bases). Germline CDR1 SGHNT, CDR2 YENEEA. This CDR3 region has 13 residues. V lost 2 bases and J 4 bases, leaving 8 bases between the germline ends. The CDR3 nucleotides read TGTGCCAGCAGCTTAAGGCAGGGAGAGACCCAGTACTTC. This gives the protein CASSLRQGETQYF. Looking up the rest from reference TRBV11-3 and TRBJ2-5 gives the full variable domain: EAGVVQSPRYKIIEKKQPVAFWCNPISGHNTLYWYLQNLGQGPELLIRYENEEAVDDSQLPKDRFSAERLKGVDSTLKIQPAELGDSAVYLCASSLRQGETQYFGPGTRLLVL.

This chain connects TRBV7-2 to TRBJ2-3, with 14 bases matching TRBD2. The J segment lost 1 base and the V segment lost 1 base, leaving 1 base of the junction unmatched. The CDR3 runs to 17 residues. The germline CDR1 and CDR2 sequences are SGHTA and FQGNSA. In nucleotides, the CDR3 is TGTGCCAGCAGCTTAGAGGGACTAGCGGGGGGCACAGATACGCAGTATTTT. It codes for CASSLEGLAGGTDTQYF.

The CDR3 DNA is TGTGCCAGCTACCCTAGCGGAGCCTACAATGAGCAGTTCTTC. As protein: CASYPSGAYNEQFF. The V and J genes are TRBV6-6 and TRBJ2-1; 7 positions match TRBD2. With V trimmed by 8 bases and J by 2 bases, 6 bases remained unmatched. The CDR3 spans 14 residues. CDR1 is MNHNY, CDR2 SVGAGI, per germline (reference sequence).

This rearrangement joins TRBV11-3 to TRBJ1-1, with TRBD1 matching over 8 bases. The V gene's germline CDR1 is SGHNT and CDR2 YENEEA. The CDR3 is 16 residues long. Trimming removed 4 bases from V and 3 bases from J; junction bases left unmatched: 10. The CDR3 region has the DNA TGTGCCAGCAGCTCAGGCCCCGTACAGGGGGACACTGAAGCTTTCTTT. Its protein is CASSSGPVQGDTEAFF.

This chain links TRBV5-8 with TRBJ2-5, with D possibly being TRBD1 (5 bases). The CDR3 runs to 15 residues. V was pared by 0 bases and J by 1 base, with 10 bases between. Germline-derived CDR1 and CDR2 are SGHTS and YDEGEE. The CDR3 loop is CASSLGWQGQETQYF. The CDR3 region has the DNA TGTGCCAGCAGCTTGGGTTGGCAGGGCCAAGAGACCCAGTACTTC.

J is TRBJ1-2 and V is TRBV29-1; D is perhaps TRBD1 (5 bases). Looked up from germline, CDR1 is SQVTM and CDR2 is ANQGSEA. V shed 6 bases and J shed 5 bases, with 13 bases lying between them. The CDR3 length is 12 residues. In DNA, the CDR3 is TGCAGCGTCACGGATCAGGGATATGGCTACACCTTC. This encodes CSVTDQGYGYTF.

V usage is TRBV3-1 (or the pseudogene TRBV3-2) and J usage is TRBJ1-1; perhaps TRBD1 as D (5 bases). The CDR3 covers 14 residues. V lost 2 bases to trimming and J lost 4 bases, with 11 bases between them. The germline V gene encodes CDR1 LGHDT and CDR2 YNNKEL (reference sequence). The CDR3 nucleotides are TGTGCCAGCAGCCAACTGGACACGGGCACTGAAGCTTTCTTT. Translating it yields CASSQLDTGTEAFF.